This TCR beta chain is drawn from a study of cytomegalovirus exposure and HLA in healthy donors. This CDR3 has 14 amino acids. Germline-derived CDR1 and CDR2 are SGDLS and YYNGEE. The V gene end was trimmed by 2 bases and the J gene end by 3 bases; junction bases not matched to a gene: 3. Primers included in the PCR were 60 Vbeta and 13 Jbeta primers. Produced via immunoSEQ multiplex PCR; TCRdb's table is partial and in-frame only. Here the sample spans about 50,000 clones, 70% to 80% being singletons. The TCR was taken from a woman aged 40 to 50 in good health and CMV-seropositive. What was sequenced was PBMCs. The gene calls are TRBV9 and TRBJ2-7, with 9 bases lining up with TRBD1. The chain's CDR3 is CASSVGQGNYEQYF. As DNA, the CDR3 is TGTGCCAGCAGCGTTGGACAGGGGAACTACGAGCAGTACTTC.